Below are 20 T cell receptor beta chains sequenced from a single sample in a study of blood T cell repertoires in COVID-19. Profiling relied on immunoSEQ multiplex PCR, and the TCRdb table lists in-frame clones only, not all of them. The sample carries around 280,000 clones, roughly 89% recorded once. What was sequenced was peripheral blood. The receptors here all came from a woman aged 25 to 45 with COVID-19, enrolled during active disease.

The CDR3 sequence is CASRGTSGGRNQIGVEQFF. CDR3 nucleotide sequence: TGTGCCAGCAGGGGGACTAGCGGGGGGCGAAACCAAATAGGGGTTGAGCAGTTCTTC. This chain joins TRBV28 and TRBJ2-1; 15 bases agree with TRBD2. The CDR3 sequence is 19 residues long. The germline V gene encodes CDR1 MDHEN and CDR2 SYDVKM. The V gene end was trimmed by 6 bases and the J gene end by 9 bases; junction bases not matched to a gene: 18. The full variable domain, its missing parts supplied by reference TRBV28 and TRBJ2-1, is DVKVTQSSRYLVKRTGEKVFLECVQDMDHENMFWYRQDPGLGLRLIYFSYDVKMKEKGDIPEGYSVSREKKERFSLILESASTNQTSMYLCASRGTSGGRNQIGVEQFFGPGTRLTVL.

This clone occurred once. V and J are TRBV10-2 and TRBJ2-1; 8 bases are shared with TRBD1. V was clipped by 5 bases and J by 5 bases; unmatched bases: 8. CDR1 and CDR2 from the germline V gene are WSHSY and SAAADI. This CDR3 has 15 amino acids. The CDR3 DNA sequence: TGCGCCAGCAGTTGGTGGGGACAGGATAACAATGAGCAGTTCTTC. It specifies CASSWWGQDNNEQFF.

This clone was recorded once. V gene TRBV19 combines with J gene TRBJ2-3; a weak D match, TRBD1 (5 bases). The CDR3 sequence is 15 residues long. Germline V gives CDR1 LNHDA, CDR2 SQIVND (reference sequence). V was clipped by 5 bases and J by 1 base, with 13 bases between them. The CDR3 loop is CASSSRTPRTDTQYF. The DNA of the CDR3 is TGTGCCAGTAGTTCTAGGACACCACGCACAGATACGCAGTATTTT.

The V and J genes are TRBV30 and TRBJ2-7, with TRBD2 matching over 8 bases. Germline V gene data show CDR1 as GTSNPN and CDR2 as SVGIG (reference sequence). The length of the CDR3 is 14 residues. The V segment lost 4 bases and the J segment 2 bases; nucleotides outside the gene matches: 7. Here the CDR3 reads CAWNPGGKPYEQYF. In nucleotides, the CDR3 is TGTGCCTGGAACCCGGGAGGGAAGCCCTACGAGCAGTACTTC.

This clone was recorded once. The chain's CDR3 is CASESGQGSTEAFF. CDR3 nucleotides: TGTGCCAGCGAATCCGGACAGGGGTCCACTGAAGCTTTCTTT. The rearrangement links TRBV28 to TRBJ1-1, with 9 bases lining up with TRBD1. This CDR3 is built from 14 residues. Germline lookup yields CDR1 MDHEN and CDR2 SYDVKM. Trimming removed 8 bases from V and 4 bases from J; junction bases left unmatched: 8.

The V call is TRBV10-3, the J call TRBJ2-3; the D gene is possibly TRBD1 (6 bases). CDR1 and CDR2 from the germline V gene are ENHRY and SYGVKD. Between the trimmed V and J ends, which lost 10 bases and 0 bases, there was a span of 17 bases. The CDR3 has 15 residues. The CDR3 spells CATKLGAHSTDTQYF. CDR3 nucleotide sequence: TGTGCCACAAAGTTGGGGGCTCATAGCACAGATACGCAGTATTTT.

The rearrangement uses TRBV28 and TRBJ2-1, with TRBD2 matching 7 bases. The CDR3 has 14 amino acids. J gave up 4 bases and V 6 bases, and 6 bases lay outside the gene matches. Germline CDR1 MDHEN, CDR2 SYDVKM. The CDR3 sequence: CASSPGLKYNEQFF. The CDR3 bases are TGTGCCAGCAGCCCGGGACTAAAATACAATGAGCAGTTCTTC.

The genes are TRBV19 and TRBJ2-4; 8 positions match TRBD1. CDR3 size: 15 residues. V lost 1 base, J lost 11 bases, and 10 bases stayed unmatched. Germline lookup yields CDR1 LNHDA and CDR2 SQIVND (reference sequence). The CDR3 DNA reads as TGTGCCAGTAGTATAGCCCGGGACAGGAGCTATGTTCAGTACTTC. Its protein is CASSIARDRSYVQYF.

This clone has only one observation. The same CDR3 also results from other DNA sequences found in this sample. The rearrangement uses TRBV4-2 and TRBJ2-7; perhaps TRBD2 as D (5 bases). CDR1 and CDR2 (germline): LGHNA, YNFKEQ. V was cut by 0 bases and J by 1 base, with 10 bases left in between. The CDR3 runs to 15 residues. This chain's CDR3 is CASSQDRGVSYEQYF. CDR3 nucleotide sequence: TGTGCCAGCAGCCAAGATCGGGGTGTTTCCTACGAGCAGTACTTC.

The chain recombines TRBV28 with TRBJ2-7; 9 nucleotides agree with TRBD2. V lost 8 bases to trimming and J lost 12 bases; unmatched junction nucleotides: 14. Germline V gives CDR1 MDHEN, CDR2 SYDVKM. The CDR3 has 13 amino acids. In nucleotides, the CDR3 is TGTGCCAGCCGGCAATCGCTTGGCGGGGGGGGGTACTTC. It is translated as CASRQSLGGGGYF.

The chain has TRBV27 and TRBJ1-4; 7 positions agree with TRBD1. CDR1 is MNHEY, CDR2 SMNVEV, per germline (reference sequence). CDR3 size: 14 residues. The V and J ends lost 5 bases and 7 bases, in that order; junction bases with no gene match: 7. The CDR3 region has the DNA TGTGCCAGCAGTACTACAGGGGCGGGTGAAAAACTGTTTTTT. This sequence encodes CASSTTGAGEKLFF.

The chain employs TRBV29-1 and TRBJ1-4, with TRBD1 matching 7 bases. V lost 7 bases to trimming and J lost 10 bases; unmatched junction nucleotides: 6. CDR3 length: 11 residues. Germline CDR1 and CDR2: SQVTM and ANQGSEA. In DNA form, the CDR3 reads TGCAGCGGTGACAGGGAAGGAAAACTGTTTTTT. It encodes CSGDREGKLFF.

The V gene is TRBV20-1, the J gene TRBJ1-1; TRBD1 aligns across 7 bases. Germline CDR1 reads DFQATT; CDR2 reads SNEGSKA (reference sequence). Trimming took 6 bases from V and 10 from J; bases not matched to a gene: 5. The CDR3 consists of 10 residues. The DNA of the CDR3 is TGCAGTGCACAGGGGACGCGAGCTTTCTTT. This codes for CSAQGTRAFF.

This clone was seen just once. The genes are TRBV5-6 and TRBJ2-3; 11 bases align to TRBD2. V gave up 6 bases and J gave up 3 bases; unmatched junction bases: 6. Germline CDR1 is SGHDT and CDR2 is YYEEEE. The length of the CDR3 is 15 residues. DNA for the CDR3: TGTGCCAGCACGTCCGGGACTAGCGGTACAGATACGCAGTATTTT. This codes for CASTSGTSGTDTQYF.

The gene calls are TRBV24-1 and TRBJ2-7; 8 positions match TRBD2. Germline CDR1 is KGHDR and CDR2 is SFDVKD. The trim removed 2 bases at V and 1 base at J, leaving 3 bases unmatched. This CDR3 spans 15 amino acids. CDR3 loop: CATSDSSSGSYEQYF. CDR3 in DNA: TGTGCCACCAGTGATTCGTCTAGCGGGTCCTACGAGCAGTACTTC.

As for this clone: At one of its ends the junction is not consistent with the germline gene, which may arise from a read error. The rearrangement links TRBV20-1 to TRBJ1-3; D unclear. The CDR3 extends over 11 amino acids. Per germline, CDR1 DFQATT and CDR2 SNEGSKA (reference sequence). The CDR3 region is CSTRAGVVKHF. DNA of the CDR3: TGCAGTACTAGAGCTGGAGTAGTCAAGCATTTT.

The V and J genes are TRBV6-6 and TRBJ1-3, with D possibly matching TRBD1 (5 bases). Germline values: CDR1 MNHNY, CDR2 SVGAGI (reference sequence). CDR3 size: 14 residues. Trimming pared 7 bases from V and 0 bases from J, leaving 10 bases between. CDR3 coding DNA: TGTGCCAGCATCTCAGGGAACTCTGGAAACACCATATATTTT. It specifies CASISGNSGNTIYF.

The gene calls are TRBV19 and TRBJ1-2; D possibly corresponds to TRBD1 (5 bases). V dropped 4 bases and J dropped 5 bases, with 17 bases sitting between them. The V gene's germline CDR1 is LNHDA and CDR2 SQIVND (reference sequence). The CDR3 is made up of 15 amino acids. The CDR3 loop is CASSTGTGTGYGYTF. CDR3 nucleotides: TGTGCCAGTAGTACCGGGACGGGGACTGGATATGGCTACACCTTC.

The CDR3 here is CASSLNGDPGYTF. In DNA, the CDR3 is TGTGCCAGCAGCTTAAACGGGGATCCTGGCTACACCTTC. V gene TRBV11-2 combines with J gene TRBJ1-2; the D is unclear. The CDR3 has 13 amino acids. Trimming took 2 bases from V and 7 from J, leaving 11 bases between them. Per the germline V gene, CDR1 is SGHAT and CDR2 is FQNNGV.

This clone was seen once. Its ends do not fully match the called genes, so a read error is possible. V gene TRBV28 combines with J gene TRBJ1-1; possibly TRBD1 for D (5 bases). From germline, CDR1 is MDHEN and CDR2 SYDVKM. The CDR3 covers 17 residues. CDR3 sequence reads: CASCLTGRGTMNTEAFF. Written as DNA, the CDR3 is TGTGCCAGCTGTTTAACCGGGAGGGGAACTATGAACACTGAAGCTTTCTTT.